The entry below gives a single T cell receptor beta chain sequence along with its context. Its target is unknown. The read comes to an end 3 residues before the CDR3 does, leaving the germline J gene to fill in the end. CDR1 and CDR2 from the germline V gene are SGHRS and YFSETQ. This CDR3 is built from 13 residues. V was shortened by 0 bases and J by 0 bases, with 4 bases between the two germline ends. The table came from immunoSEQ multiplex PCR; TCRdb's copy has only in-frame clones and leaves some out. There are tens of thousands of clones in the sample, with less than 7.5% held by the top ten. These data come from a study of T cells in women clearing cervical HPV infection. Whole-study findings and limits: Richness differences could reflect unmeasured T-cell content per sample.

V gene TRBV5-1 combines with J gene TRBJ2-7; D not resolved. This receptor was obtained from a woman aged 18 to 75 with a cervical HPV16 infection that either progressed to CIN3+ or cleared (not recorded which). The specimen was blood buffy coat. The CDR3 spells CASSLVSSYEQYF. The part of the CDR3 DNA that was read is TGCGCCAGCAGCTTGGTCAGCTCCTACGAG. Together with reference TRBV5-1 and TRBJ2-7, the CDR3 gives the full variable domain: KAGVTQTPRYLIKTRGQQVTLSCSPISGHRSVSWYQQTPGQGLQFLFEYFSETQRNKGNFPGRFSGRQFSNSRSEMNVSTLELGDSALYLCASSLVSSYEQYFGPGTRLTVT.